This TCR beta chain was sequenced for a study of Ad26.COV2.S vaccination and SARS-CoV-2 variants. Whole-study context: Donor was one of the participants in the Ad26.COV2.S arm of the COV1001 trial. Ad26.COV2.S, an intramuscular injection, was given once or twice 56 days apart.

Treatment noted: approximately 18 received Ad26.COV2.S at low or high dose, single or two shots; about 5 received placebo; per-sample allocation not given. Specimens were obtained on day 63 following the first vaccine or placebo injection. An Ad26 vector that expressed Wuhan-strain SARS-CoV-2 spike constituted the vaccine. With regard to this clone: Its antigen is still unknown.

Produced via immunoSEQ multiplex PCR; TCRdb's table is partial and in-frame only. The table shows about 350,000 clones, with more than 75% occurring only once. Findings and limits, study-wide: Using TCR breadth and depth analyses may have led to underestimated total T cell responses.

This clonotype originated in a person between 18 and 59 years old who received the Ad26.COV2.S COVID-19 vaccine or a placebo. The sequences come from peripheral blood, collected in a trial of Ad26.COV2.S vaccine versus placebo.

CDR3 amino acids: CATSRGYSGANVLTF. Here the CDR3 DNA reads TGTGCCACCAGCAGAGGCTACTCTGGGGCCAACGTCCTGACTTTC. The rearrangement links TRBV15 to TRBJ2-6, with D hard to call. The CDR3 has 15 residues. V gave up 1 base and J gave up 0 bases, with 4 bases separating them. Germline V gene sequence: CDR1 LNHNV, CDR2 YYDKDF (reference sequence). The variable domain in full, completed from reference TRBV15 and TRBJ2-6, reads DAMVIQNPRYQVTQFGKPVTLSCSQTLNHNVMYWYQQKSSQAPKLLFHYYDKDFNNEADTPDNFQSRRPNTSFCFLDIRSPGLGDTAMYLCATSRGYSGANVLTFGAGSRLTVL.